This TCR beta chain was found in a study of human T cells and chemical hapten exposure (dated by TCRdb to about 2021). With regard to the full study: For sensitization, 2% DPC in acetone was applied to an approximately 2 cm by approximately 2 cm area of upper inner arm skin. Libraries were pooled for sequencing, and variation in per-sample TCR yields was attributed mainly to small differences in library volumes within the pool. Patch testing on the upper back used Finn chambers containing 0.01% DPC, with scoring done after 6 days according to International Contact Dermatitis Research Group standards. For TCR sequencing, blood came from 25 to 35 alopecia patients at anywhere from one to four time points (pre-sensitization, 2, 6 and 24 weeks). In alopecia patients, the study followed how the peripheral blood TCR repertoire changed in vivo over primary and secondary sensitization to diphenylcyclopropenone (DPC), a hapten. Patient blood was sampled pre-sensitization (week 0) and at 2, 6 and about 24 weeks after DPC sensitization. Patients additionally received weekly therapeutic DPC doses to the scalp throughout the roughly 24-week study period. Most of the patients in the cohort were female, and the cohort covered alopecia areata with under or over 50% scalp involvement, alopecia totalis and alopecia universalis.

About this clonotype itself: Its recognized antigen is unknown. Base qualities are not recorded, but no much larger clone differs from it by a single base.

Overall study outcomes, separate from this receptor: DPC sensitization did not change how many TCRs were above 1 in 1000 frequency, and no evidence was found of alterations in global repertoire structure. Alopecia, a presumed autoimmune disease, was present in all patients, so the immune response of the patients might differ from that of healthy individuals. A positive correlation was found between the number of PT1 expanded TCRs and patch test score, with significance reached at thresholds 8, 16 and 32 but not 4. Repeated subsampling changed both the strength of the expansion versus patch-test correlation and the threshold at which the correlation became significant. Expanded TCRs formed significantly more large CDR3 similarity clusters than pre-sensitization or healthy control sets, consistent with antigen-driven responses.

The V end loses 1 base and the J end loses 0 bases, and a stretch of 10 bases separates them. CDR1 and CDR2 were assigned from the germline V gene (reference sequence) as DFQATT and SNEGSKA. From cysteine to phenylalanine, the CDR3 is 15 amino acids long. Only the CDR3 part of the read is kept: 45 bases, read in frame from the first base. The time point tag for this specimen amounts to: pre-sensitization, week 0. Interpreted using the paper, the treatment or condition label stands for: therapeutic diphenylcyclopropenone sensitization with weekly scalp DPC. At every patch-test visit, the blood draw took place before the patch test was put on. Patients were eligible if aged 18 to 70, diagnosed with alopecia and judged suitable for DPC therapy, and pregnant patients were excluded. Total RNA was extracted from unfractionated whole blood that had been collected in Tempus Blood RNA tubes. Library construction relied on RACE. Sequencing took place on a NextSeq 500. During library preparation, unique molecular identifiers were attached to individual cDNA molecules so that TCRs could be counted in a quantitative, reproducible way. Both TCR alpha and TCR beta chains were sequenced from each blood RNA sample. The authors' analysis ran thus. Samples had a median of about 96,000 TCRs, with a range from roughly 23,224 to 750,000. The Decombinator software suite was used to annotate the V, J and CDR3 of the TCR reads. Every sample was subsampled to the same number of TCRs (28,000) for the PS versus PT1 abundance plots. TCRs were defined as expanded if absent before sensitization and observed at least eight times at the 2-week time point. The public reads were quality trimmed at Q25 with fastp and then assembled into clones with MiXCR by TCRdb, keeping productive beta chains. A single entry per CDR3 protein holds the most common genes and DNA from its merged rows. The V and J calls were determined by TCRdb, not by the authors. This sample holds about 380,000 distinct CDR3 sequences; approximately 5% were observed only once. The top ten clonotypes cover 2.6% of the sample.

The source is a woman aged 45-65 years with alopecia areata. Some clones in this sample may be carry-over from other donors' samples. The chain is encoded by TRBV20-1 joined to TRBJ1-3; the D gene identity is not certain. Sequencing used whole blood, obtained in connection with sensitization to the hapten diphenylcyclopropenone (DPC). The CDR3 in this case is CSARAPRHSGNTIYF. At the DNA level, the sequence is TGCAGTGCTAGAGCCCCCAGGCACTCTGGAAACACCATATATTTT.